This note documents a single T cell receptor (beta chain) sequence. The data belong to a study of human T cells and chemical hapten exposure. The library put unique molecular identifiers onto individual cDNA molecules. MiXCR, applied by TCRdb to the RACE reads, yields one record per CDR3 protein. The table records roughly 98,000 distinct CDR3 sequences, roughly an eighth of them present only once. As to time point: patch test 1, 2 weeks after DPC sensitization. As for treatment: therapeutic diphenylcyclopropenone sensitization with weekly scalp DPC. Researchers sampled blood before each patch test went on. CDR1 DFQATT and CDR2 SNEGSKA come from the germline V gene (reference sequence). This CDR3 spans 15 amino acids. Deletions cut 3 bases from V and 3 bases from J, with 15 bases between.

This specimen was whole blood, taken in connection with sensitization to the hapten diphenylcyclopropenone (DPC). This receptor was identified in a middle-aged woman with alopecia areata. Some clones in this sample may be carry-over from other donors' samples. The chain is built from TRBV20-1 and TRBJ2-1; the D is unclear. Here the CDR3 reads CSASSPSGVYNEQFF. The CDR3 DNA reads TGCAGTGCTAGTTCCCCCTCAGGAGTCTACAATGAGCAGTTCTTC.